Listed here is a single TCR beta chain. Many counts were recorded for this clonotype. The target of this receptor is not known. Qualities for individual bases were not recorded, and no much larger clone is one base off. Reading from cysteine to phenylalanine, the CDR3 counts 14 amino acids. Only the CDR3 DNA stays, 42 bases, in frame from base 1. The germline V gene encodes CDR1 MNHEY and CDR2 SMNVEV (reference sequence). V is clipped by 6 bases and J by 0 bases, and the sequence between their germline boundaries is 12 bases long. The source of the sample is a study of Graves' ophthalmopathy and Graves' hyperthyroidism (dated 2018 in TCRdb). About the study as a whole: Peripheral blood was collected at initial diagnosis, before any treatment. The study used TCR beta repertoire signatures to distinguish Graves' ophthalmopathy from Graves' hyperthyroidism and to predict progression to ophthalmopathy. In total, around 130 blood samples were TCR-sequenced: 43 ophthalmopathy, approximately 80 hyperthyroidism and about 17 hyperthyroidism-to-ophthalmopathy patients. To explore V-J signatures distinguishing ophthalmopathy from hyperthyroidism, a discovery set of about 99 patients (43 ophthalmopathy, 55 to 60 stable hyperthyroidism) was enrolled. For independent validation, a separate cohort was made up of 18 to 20 hyperthyroidism patients plus 17 patients who later progressed from hyperthyroidism to ophthalmopathy. T-cell repertoires of thyroid tissue and blood were compared in several hyperthyroidism patients. Following sample collection, hyperthyroidism patients were given methimazole at a starting dose of 30 mg daily, and ophthalmopathy patients were given high-dose intravenous methylprednisolone. The 75 to 100 discovery patients were randomly split 7:3 into training and test sets.

For repertoire sequencing, the TCR beta CDR3 regions were amplified from RNA transcripts. HTBI primers and the Qiagen OneStep RT-PCR kit were used in a first-round RT-PCR, which was followed by a second-round multiplex PCR, size selection and purification. Libraries were sequenced paired-end with 100 bp reads on an Illumina HiSeq2000. Under the source paper's analysis protocol: SOAPnuke was used to process the reads, throwing out any read that had adapters, had uncalled bases, had a mean Phred below 15, or lacked an exact constant-primer or identifier match. High-quality paired reads were merged with COPE v1.2.5. Each unique nucleotide sequence was treated as a clonotype, and MiTCR v1.1 was used to align the clonotypes to the IMGT TRB V, D and J references. The analysis was limited to V-J combinations with a frequency above 0.0001, which together covered roughly 99% of the repertoires. For each V-J combination, a TCR clonal expansion and chaos score was defined as the ratio of F50 clonal expansion to chaos observed in the TCRdist matrix. Welch's t-statistics and random forest were used to reduce features to about 13 V-J combinations, which were fed into a naive Bayes classifier. The Morisita-Horn index was used to measure how similar the thyroid and blood repertoires were. TCRdb itself trimmed the public reads at Q25 with fastp, ran MiXCR and retained productive beta chains. Identical CDR3 protein sequences are pooled into one entry, listed with their most common genes and DNA. The V and J calls were not made by the authors but by TCRdb's processing. The sample profile shows hundreds of thousands of distinct CDR3 sequences; over 13% of them were found once. Jointly, the top ten make up about a tenth of the sample.

Broader findings and caveats from the paper: No statistical method was used to predetermine the sample size, and group allocation was not hidden from the investigators. Most expanded thyroid clonotypes with a frequency above 0.001 also appeared in blood, which suggests that blood repertoires may reflect the immune response in the thyroid. In validation, the model predicted ophthalmopathy progression with about 71% sensitivity and around 72% specificity; approximately 12 predicted patients were CT-confirmed with GO in a median of approximately six months. Ophthalmopathy was separated from stable hyperthyroidism by the 13-signature model with roughly 87% sensitivity and approximately 84% specificity in cross-validation and with 80%/75% in the test set.

Patients with ophthalmopathy had moderately to severely active disease, with a Clinical Activity Score of 3 or more, a NOSPECS grade of 4 or more, and a disease duration of less than 3 months. Patients with other autoimmune diseases, uncontrolled infections, pregnancy or lactation were excluded. Diagnosis relied on clinical symptoms, serum thyroxine, TRAb, thyroid ultrasound and orbital computed tomography. Using Ficoll-Paque density gradient centrifugation, PBMCs were isolated from about 10 ml of fresh peripheral blood. Total RNA was extracted using Trizol reagent, and RNA quality was checked on an Agilent 2100 Bioanalyzer.

The chain is encoded by TRBV27 joined to TRBJ2-7, with the identity of the D gene unclear. Sequenced: blood. This receptor was taken from a woman between 25 and 40 years old with Graves' ophthalmopathy. Donor details come from another sample of the same person, matched by shared clones. CDR3 protein: CASSPVPSSYEQYF. The sequenced DNA is TGTGCCAGCAGCCCGGTTCCGAGCTCCTACGAGCAGTACTTC.